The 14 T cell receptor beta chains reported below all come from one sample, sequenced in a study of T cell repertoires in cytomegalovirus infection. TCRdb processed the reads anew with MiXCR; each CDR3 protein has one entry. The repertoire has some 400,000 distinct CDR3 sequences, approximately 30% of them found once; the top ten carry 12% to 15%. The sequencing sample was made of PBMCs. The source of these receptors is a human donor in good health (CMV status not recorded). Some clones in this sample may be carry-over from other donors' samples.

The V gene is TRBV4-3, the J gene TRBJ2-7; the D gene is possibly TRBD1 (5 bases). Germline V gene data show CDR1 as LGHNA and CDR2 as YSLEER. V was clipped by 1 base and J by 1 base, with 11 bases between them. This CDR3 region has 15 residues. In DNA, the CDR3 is TGCGCCAGCAGCCAAGGGATGACAGAGTCCTACGAGCAGTACTTC. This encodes CASSQGMTESYEQYF.

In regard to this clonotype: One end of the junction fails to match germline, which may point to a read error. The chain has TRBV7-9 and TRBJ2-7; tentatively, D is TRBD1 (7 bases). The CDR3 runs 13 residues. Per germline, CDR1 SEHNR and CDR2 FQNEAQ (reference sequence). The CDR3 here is CDSSAFRGDEQYF. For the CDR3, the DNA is TGTGACAGCAGCGCGTTCAGGGGGGACGAGCAGTACTTC.

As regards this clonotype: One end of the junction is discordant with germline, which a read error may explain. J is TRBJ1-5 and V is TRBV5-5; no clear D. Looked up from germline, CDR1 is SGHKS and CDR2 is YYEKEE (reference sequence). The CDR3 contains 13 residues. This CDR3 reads CASSFQSIQPQHF. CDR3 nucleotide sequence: TGTGCCAGCAGCTTTCAGAGCATTCAGCCCCAGCATTTT.

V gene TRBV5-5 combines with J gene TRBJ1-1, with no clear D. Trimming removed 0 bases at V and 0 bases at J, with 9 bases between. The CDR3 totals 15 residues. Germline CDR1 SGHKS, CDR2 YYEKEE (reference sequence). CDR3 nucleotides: TGTGCCAGCAGCTTGGGGGTAGGGATGAACACTGAAGCTTTCTTT. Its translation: CASSLGVGMNTEAFF.

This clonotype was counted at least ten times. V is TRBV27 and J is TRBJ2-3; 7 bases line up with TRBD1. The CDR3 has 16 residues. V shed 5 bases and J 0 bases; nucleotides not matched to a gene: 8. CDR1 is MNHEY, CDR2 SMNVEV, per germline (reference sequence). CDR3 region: CASSARQGRSTDTQYF. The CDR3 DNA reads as TGTGCCAGCAGTGCAAGACAGGGAAGGAGCACAGATACGCAGTATTTT.

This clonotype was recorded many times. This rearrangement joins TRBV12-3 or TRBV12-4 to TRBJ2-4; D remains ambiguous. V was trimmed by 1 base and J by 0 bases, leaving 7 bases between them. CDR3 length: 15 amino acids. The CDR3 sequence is CASSLDPTAKNIQYF. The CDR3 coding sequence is TGTGCCAGCAGTTTAGACCCAACAGCCAAAAACATTCAGTACTTC.

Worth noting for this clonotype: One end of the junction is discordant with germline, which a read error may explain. CDR3 coding DNA: TGTGCCCGCAGTCGGTACTCGGCACAGAGTGTAGAGTGGGGGAATCAGCCCCAGCATTTT. It is translated as CARSRYSAQSVEWGNQPQHF. The chain links TRBV6-8 to TRBJ1-5; D perhaps matches TRBD1 (5 bases). Germline CDR1 is MNHGY and CDR2 is SAAAGT. The CDR3 contains 20 residues.

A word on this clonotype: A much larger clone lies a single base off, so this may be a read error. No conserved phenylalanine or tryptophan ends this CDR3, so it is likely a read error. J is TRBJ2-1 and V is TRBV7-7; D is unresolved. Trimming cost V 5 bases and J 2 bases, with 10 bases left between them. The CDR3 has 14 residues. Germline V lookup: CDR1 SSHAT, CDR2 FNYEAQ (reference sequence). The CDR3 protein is CASSQSLAYNEQFS. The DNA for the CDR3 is TGTGCCAGCAGCCAATCGCTAGCCTACAATGAGCAGTTCTCC.

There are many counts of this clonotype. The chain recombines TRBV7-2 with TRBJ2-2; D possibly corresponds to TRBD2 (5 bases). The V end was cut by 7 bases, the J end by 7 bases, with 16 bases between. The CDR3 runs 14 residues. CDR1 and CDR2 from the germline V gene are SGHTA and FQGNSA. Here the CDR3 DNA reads TGTGCCAGCACCAAAGCGGCGGTGGGCGGGGAGCTGTTTTTT. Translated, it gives CASTKAAVGGELFF.

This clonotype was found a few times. The CDR3, as DNA: TGTGCCAGCAGCTTAGGGCGGCGGGTAACTAATGAAAAACTGTTTTTT. Protein product: CASSLGRRVTNEKLFF. V usage is TRBV7-9 and J usage is TRBJ1-4, with unresolved D. CDR1 SEHNR and CDR2 FQNEAQ come from the germline V gene (reference sequence). This CDR3 has 16 residues. Trimming stripped 1 base from V and 1 base from J, with 10 bases between.

In DNA form, the CDR3 reads TGTGCCAGCAGGGAGACAGGGACGGACATTCAGTACTTC. This codes for CASRETGTDIQYF. The chain couples TRBV6-6 to TRBJ2-4, with TRBD1 identical over 7 bases. The CDR3 totals 13 residues. V shed 6 bases and J 8 bases; nucleotides not matched to a gene: 7. Germline lookup yields CDR1 MNHNY and CDR2 SVGAGI (reference sequence).

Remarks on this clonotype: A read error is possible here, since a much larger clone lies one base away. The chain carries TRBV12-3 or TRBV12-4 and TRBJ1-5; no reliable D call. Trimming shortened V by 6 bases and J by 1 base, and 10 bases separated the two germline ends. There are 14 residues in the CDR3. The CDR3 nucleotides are TGTGCCAGCAGAAAAGGGAAAAGCAATCAGCCCCAGCATTTT. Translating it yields CASRKGKSNQPQHF.

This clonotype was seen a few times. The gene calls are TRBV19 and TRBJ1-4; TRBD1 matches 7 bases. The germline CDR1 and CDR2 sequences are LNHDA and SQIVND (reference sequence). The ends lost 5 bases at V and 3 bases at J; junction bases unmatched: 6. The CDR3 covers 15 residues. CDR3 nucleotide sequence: TGTGCCAGTAGTGCGCCCGGGACAGCTAATGAAAAACTGTTTTTT. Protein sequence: CASSAPGTANEKLFF.

The CDR3 DNA sequence: TGTGCCAGCAGCTTAGTCCTCCTCAATCCACCCTACGAGCAGTACTTC. Translating gives CASSLVLLNPPYEQYF. The chain couples TRBV7-8 to TRBJ2-7, with D unclear. Germline CDR1 is SGHVS and CDR2 is FQNEAQ. The CDR3 totals 16 residues. V was cut by 1 base and J by 2 bases, with 15 bases left in between.